This is a list of T cell receptor beta chains from one sample in a study of cytomegalovirus exposure and HLA in healthy donors. Repertoires were generated with immunoSEQ multiplex PCR, while TCRdb's copy carries only in-frame clones and drops some. Of under 140,000 clones in the sample, 88% were seen once. The sample consisted of PBMCs. The receptors derive from a woman aged 25 to 45 in good health and CMV-seropositive. Each CDR3 is given with its conserved first and last residue. The D gene is left open where the match is weak. Size is stated for part of the rows, as once, few or many counts, or as a class when the clone is expanded.

d_call | clone_size | j_call | v_call | cdr3_nt | cdr3_aa
- | - | TRBJ2-1 | TRBV15 | TGTGCCACCAGCAGAGAAACAGGGCCATACAATGAGCAGTTCTTC | CATSRETGPYNEQFF
TRBD1 | - | TRBJ2-5 | TRBV7-9 | TGTGCCAGCAGCCCGGACAGGACAAAAGAGACCCAGTACTTC | CASSPDRTKETQYF
TRBD1 | - | TRBJ1-5 | TRBV6-5 | TGTGCCAGCAGCTCACCGGGACAGGGGTGGCATTTT | CASSSPGQGWHF
- | - | TRBJ1-4 | TRBV28 | TGTGCCAGCAGTTTGAGGCAGGGGCATAATGAAAAACTGTTTTTT | CASSLRQGHNEKLFF
TRBD1 | once | TRBJ2-5 | TRBV18 | TGTGCCAGCTCCCCCCAGGGGGCGAAGGAGACCCAGTACTTC | CASSPQGAKETQYF
TRBD2 | - | TRBJ2-1 | TRBV5-1 | TGCGCCAGCAGCTTAAAAGCGGGAGGGGGCCATGAGCAGTTCTTC | CASSLKAGGGHEQFF
- | - | TRBJ1-1 | TRBV18 | TGTGCCAGCTCACCACCGCGGGGGCTAGTCACTGAAGCTTTCTTT | CASSPPRGLVTEAFF
- | few | TRBJ1-1 | TRBV30 | TGTGCCTGGAGAGAGGCTTGGAGACGGGGGTGGGGTACTGAAGCTTTCTTT | CAWREAWRRGWGTEAFF
- | - | TRBJ2-2 | TRBV9 | TGTGCCAGCAGCGTAGGGTCTAGCGTGATGTCGAACACCGGGGAGCTGTTTTTT | CASSVGSSVMSNTGELFF
- | - | TRBJ1-5 | TRBV28 | TGTGCCAGCACCCCGGGTAGCAATCAGCCCCAGCATTTT | CASTPGSNQPQHF
TRBD1 | - | TRBJ2-7 | TRBV10-3 | TGTGCCACTCGACCCGGGACAGGGAACCTCGAGCAGTACTTC | CATRPGTGNLEQYF
- | - | TRBJ2-7 | TRBV11-2 | TGTGCCAGCAGCTCGGGACACCTAGGCTCCTACGAGCAGTACTTC | CASSSGHLGSYEQYF
TRBD1 | - | TRBJ1-1 | TRBV5-6 | TGTGCCAGCAACATGAGGACAGGGAGAGGCACTGAAGCTTTCTTT | CASNMRTGRGTEAFF
- | - | TRBJ2-3 | TRBV29-1 | TGCAGCGCCGGGACACTTACAGATACGCAGTATTTT | CSAGTLTDTQYF
- | once | TRBJ1-1 | TRBV2 | TGTGCCAGCAGGCTAGACAGCAACACTGAAGCTTTCTTT | CASRLDSNTEAFF
- | once | TRBJ1-1 | TRBV7-2 | TGTGCCAGTCTAGGGGGGGGCACTGAAGCTTTCTTT | CASLGGGTEAFF